In this sample, the clone carrying this T cell receptor beta chain turned up once. The source of the sample is a study of blood T cell repertoires in COVID-19. Sequenced by immunoSEQ multiplex PCR; TCRdb stores in-frame clones only, minus some. Of around 250,000 clones in the sample, approximately 80% were seen once. The CDR3 runs 19 residues. V lost 3 bases, J lost 2 bases, and 18 bases stayed unmatched. Germline V lookup: CDR1 MGHRA, CDR2 YSYEKL. Study members were between roughly 18 and 89 years old and lived in about two dozen US regions. Cohorts were based on clinical histories the participants reported.

V usage is TRBV4-1 and J usage is TRBJ2-7; 8 bases align to TRBD1. This sequence was found in a man between 40 and 49 years old who had been exposed to COVID-19. Material for sequencing was PBMCs or T cells enriched from blood (not recorded which). The CDR3 nucleotides are TGCGCCAGCAGCCAGTACGACGGGACAGGATTACTGATACCCTACGAGCAGTACTTC. Amino acid sequence: CASSQYDGTGLLIPYEQYF.